The 26 T cell receptor beta chains below all came from one sample that was sequenced in a study of blood T cell repertoires in COVID-19. Assay: immunoSEQ multiplex PCR; the TCRdb copy retains only in-frame clones and omits some. This sample yields about 70,000 clones, of which roughly nine tenths are seen a single time; roughly 14% belongs to the top ten. Input material: peripheral blood. The origin of the receptors is a woman aged 60 to 75 with acute or convalescent COVID-19.

The chain has TRBV5-1 and TRBJ2-3; possible D gene TRBD2, 5 bases. Looked up from germline, CDR1 is SGHRS and CDR2 is YFSETQ. This CDR3 contains 15 residues. The V gene lost 1 base and the J gene lost 2 bases, with 11 bases spanning the gap. This CDR3 reads CASSLRGPFTDTQYF. CDR3 nucleotides: TGCGCCAGCAGCTTGAGAGGGCCCTTCACAGATACGCAGTATTTT.

This clone has just one count. The chain combines TRBV7-9 with TRBJ1-4; 7 bases line up with TRBD1. CDR3 length: 15 residues. The V gene's germline CDR1 is SEHNR and CDR2 FQNEAQ (reference sequence). The ends lost 1 base at V and 6 bases at J; junction bases unmatched: 5. CDR3 amino acids: CASSLGQGGDEKLFF. CDR3 coding DNA: TGTGCCAGCAGCTTAGGACAGGGTGGTGATGAAAAACTGTTTTTT.

This clone was seen a single time. This sequence joins TRBV5-5 and TRBJ2-7; D might be TRBD1 (5 bases). Trimming cost V 2 bases and J 1 base, with 7 bases left between them. In germline, CDR1 is SGHKS, CDR2 YYEKEE (reference sequence). The CDR3 runs to 13 residues. The CDR3 DNA reads as TGTGCCAGCAGCTTCCAGGGATCCTACGAGCAGTACTTC. Translated, it gives CASSFQGSYEQYF.

The J gene is TRBJ2-1, the V gene TRBV7-3; 9 bases align to TRBD1. Losses at the gene ends were 3 bases for V and 4 bases for J; bases not matched to a gene: 4. The CDR3 is 15 residues long. Germline V gives CDR1 SGHTA, CDR2 FQGTGA. The CDR3 DNA is TGTGCCAGCAGCTTGGGACAGGGAAGTTACAATGAGCAGTTCTTC. Protein: CASSLGQGSYNEQFF.

V and J are TRBV24-1 and TRBJ2-1; 7 bases are a match to TRBD2. CDR3 size: 14 residues. Germline V gives CDR1 KGHDR, CDR2 SFDVKD. Trimming removed 5 bases from V and 5 bases from J; junction bases left unmatched: 5. The CDR3 sequence is CATSAASGHNEQFF. CDR3 in DNA: TGTGCCACCAGTGCAGCTAGCGGTCACAATGAGCAGTTCTTC.

The chain uses TRBV11-3 and TRBJ2-7; 7 nucleotides align to TRBD1. Trimming removed 5 bases from V and 5 bases from J; junction bases left unmatched: 6. This CDR3 is 13 amino acids long. Germline V gene data show CDR1 as SGHNT and CDR2 as YENEEA. CDR3 loop: CASSQGQNHEQYF. In DNA form, the CDR3 reads TGTGCCAGCAGCCAGGGACAGAACCACGAGCAGTACTTC.

This clone appeared a few times. J is TRBJ2-3 and V is TRBV5-4; 10 positions match TRBD2. Germline V CDR1 and CDR2: SGHNT, YYREEE (reference sequence). With V trimmed by 4 bases and J by 3 bases, 5 bases remained unmatched. This CDR3 has 15 residues. The DNA of the CDR3 is TGTGCCAGCAGCCGAGAGGGACTAGCGACAGATACGCAGTATTTT. As protein: CASSREGLATDTQYF.

This chain links TRBV6-2 or TRBV6-3 with TRBJ1-1; 9 bases map to TRBD1. Germline trimming cut 2 bases from V and 3 bases from J; bases unmatched to any gene: 10. From germline, CDR1 is MNHEY and CDR2 SVGEGT. This CDR3 contains 17 residues. CDR3 region: CASSYHLGGTGYTEAFF. The DNA of the CDR3 is TGTGCCAGCAGTTACCATTTGGGGGGGACAGGGTACACTGAAGCTTTCTTT.

The V call is TRBV7-9, the J call TRBJ2-1; 9 nucleotides line up with TRBD1. The length of the CDR3 is 17 residues. V trimming: 1 base; J trimming: 5 bases; junction bases outside the gene matches: 9. Germline V gives CDR1 SEHNR, CDR2 FQNEAQ (reference sequence). DNA of the CDR3: TGTGCCAGCAGCTTAGGCTTGGGACAGGGTCGGCACAATGAGCAGTTCTTC. Translated: CASSLGLGQGRHNEQFF.

The chain couples TRBV5-1 to TRBJ1-1; D is unclear. The length of the CDR3 is 15 residues. V was pared by 1 base and J by 0 bases, with 10 bases between. Per germline, CDR1 SGHRS and CDR2 YFSETQ. The CDR3: CASSLFGGVNTEAFF. The CDR3 DNA is TGCGCCAGCAGCTTGTTCGGCGGAGTGAACACTGAAGCTTTCTTT. The full variable domain, its missing parts supplied by reference TRBV5-1 and TRBJ1-1, is KAGVTQTPRYLIKTRGQQVTLSCSPISGHRSVSWYQQTPGQGLQFLFEYFSETQRNKGNFPGRFSGRQFSNSRSEMNVSTLELGDSALYLCASSLFGGVNTEAFFGQGTRLTVV.

This clone has more than one count but fewer than ten. This rearrangement joins TRBV10-3 to TRBJ1-2; no clear D gene. Between the trimmed V and J ends, which lost 8 bases and 1 base, there was a span of 11 bases. CDR3 length: 13 residues. Germline loops: CDR1 ENHRY, CDR2 SYGVKD. The CDR3 nucleotides are TGTGCCATCCTCCGGGAGATTAACTATGGCTACACCTTC. Translated: CAILREINYGYTF.

The chain joins TRBV12-3 or TRBV12-4 to TRBJ1-4, with D possibly matching TRBD1 (5 bases). V gave up 6 bases and J gave up 7 bases, with 12 bases separating them. CDR3 length: 13 amino acids. CDR3 residues: CASRPGGGEKLFF. CDR3 sequence (DNA): TGTGCCAGCAGGCCGGGGGGGGGTGAAAAACTGTTTTTT.

The chain couples TRBV19 to TRBJ2-1, with no clear D. The CDR3 runs to 16 residues. Germline V gene lookup returns CDR1 LNHDA and CDR2 SQIVND (reference sequence). V lost 1 base to trimming and J lost 3 bases, with 13 bases between them. The chain's CDR3 is CASSIVRDRIYNEQFF. The CDR3 DNA is TGTGCCAGTAGTATAGTTAGAGATCGTATCTACAATGAGCAGTTCTTC.

V is TRBV7-9 and J is TRBJ1-1; a weak D match, TRBD1 (6 bases). Trimming removed 5 bases from V and 4 bases from J, with 14 bases in between. The CDR3 is 14 residues long. Germline loops: CDR1 SEHNR, CDR2 FQNEAQ (reference sequence). The CDR3 protein is CASSAQQGSTEAFF. The CDR3 coding sequence is TGTGCCAGCAGCGCGCAACAGGGAAGCACTGAAGCTTTCTTT.

J is TRBJ2-1 and V is TRBV5-5, with 7 bases aligning to TRBD1. Germline lookup yields CDR1 SGHKS and CDR2 YYEKEE (reference sequence). The CDR3 is 15 residues long. J was trimmed by 9 bases and V by 4 bases; bases with no gene match: 13. The CDR3 sequence: CASSLRQGVYGEQFF. The CDR3 coding sequence is TGTGCCAGCAGCCTAAGACAGGGTGTGTATGGTGAGCAGTTCTTC.

This rearrangement joins TRBV7-2 to TRBJ2-7, with a possible D match to TRBD1 (5 bases). The V gene lost 2 bases and the J gene lost 4 bases, with 9 bases spanning the gap. The CDR3 covers 13 residues. From germline, CDR1 is SGHTA and CDR2 FQGNSA. DNA of the CDR3: TGTGCCAGCAGCTTATGGCAGGGTTACGAGCAGTACTTC. Amino acid sequence: CASSLWQGYEQYF.

V usage is TRBV9 and J usage is TRBJ2-1; TRBD2 matches at 10 bases. Germline V gene data show CDR1 as SGDLS and CDR2 as YYNGEE. V was clipped by 1 base and J by 8 bases; unmatched bases: 9. This CDR3 has 16 amino acids. The CDR3 is CASSVQFLAGADEQFF. The CDR3 nucleotides read TGTGCCAGCAGCGTACAATTCCTAGCGGGGGCGGATGAGCAGTTCTTC.

The J gene is TRBJ1-4, the V gene TRBV6-1, with 7 bases fitting TRBD1. Unmatched junction bases numbered 6, after V lost 1 base and J lost 10 bases. Looked up from germline, CDR1 is MNHNS and CDR2 is SASEGT. This CDR3 is built from 14 residues. The CDR3 here is CASSEGRGPGKLFF. Written as DNA, the CDR3 is TGTGCCAGCAGTGAAGGGAGGGGGCCGGGAAAACTGTTTTTT.

The chain combines TRBV3-1 (or the pseudogene TRBV3-2) with TRBJ2-2; 13 nucleotides match TRBD2. CDR1 LGHDT and CDR2 YNNKEL come from the germline V gene (reference sequence). V was pared by 6 bases and J by 4 bases, with 8 bases of the junction left unmatched. The CDR3 sequence is 17 residues long. For the CDR3, the DNA is TGTGCCAGCAGTAGAACTAGCGGGGGGGCCAGCACCGGGGAGCTGTTTTTT. It translates to CASSRTSGGASTGELFF.

The genes are TRBV30 and TRBJ2-4; D ambiguous. Trimming removed 4 bases from V and 1 base from J, with 5 bases in between. In germline, CDR1 is GTSNPN, CDR2 SVGIG (reference sequence). The CDR3 has 12 amino acids. CDR3 coding DNA: TGTGCCTGGAACGGGGCCAAAAACATTCAGTACTTC. It specifies CAWNGAKNIQYF.

J is TRBJ1-1 and V is TRBV20-1; the D gene is possibly TRBD1 (6 bases). Germline loops: CDR1 DFQATT, CDR2 SNEGSKA (reference sequence). The CDR3 is 11 amino acids. Trimming shortened V by 5 bases and J by 8 bases, and 12 bases separated the two germline ends. This CDR3 is CSALRTEEAFF. As DNA, the CDR3 is TGCAGTGCTTTGCGGACAGAAGAAGCTTTCTTT.

The chain employs TRBV10-3 and TRBJ1-4; TRBD1 matches at 8 bases. Trimming removed 0 bases from V and 7 bases from J; junction bases left unmatched: 4. From germline, CDR1 is ENHRY and CDR2 SYGVKD. The CDR3 is made up of 15 amino acids. The CDR3 protein is CAISESGQGGEKLFF. The CDR3 DNA reads TGTGCCATCAGTGAGTCCGGACAGGGAGGTGAAAAACTGTTTTTT.

V and J are TRBV5-1 and TRBJ1-4; 7 bases agree with TRBD1. This CDR3 has 16 residues. With 1 base clipped from V and 4 bases from J, the junction kept 7 bases outside the gene matches. The germline V gene encodes CDR1 SGHRS and CDR2 YFSETQ. The CDR3 DNA is TGCGCCAGCAGCTTGAGTCGACAGGGACTTAATGAAAAACTGTTTTTT. This gives the protein CASSLSRQGLNEKLFF.

This chain links TRBV6-5 with TRBJ2-5; 7 nucleotides agree with TRBD2. The V gene's germline CDR1 is MNHEY and CDR2 SVGAGI. The CDR3 extends over 16 amino acids. J was trimmed by 0 bases and V by 4 bases; bases with no gene match: 8. The CDR3 is CASSFPPGGYQETQYF. The DNA of the CDR3 is TGTGCCAGCAGTTTCCCGCCCGGGGGGTACCAAGAGACCCAGTACTTC.

This clone was recorded only once. The chain links TRBV2 to TRBJ1-5; D unclear. From germline, CDR1 is SNHLY and CDR2 FYNNEI. V shed 4 bases and J shed 1 base, with 8 bases lying between them. CDR3 length: 14 residues. CDR3 amino acids: CASSVEGSNQPQHF. CDR3 nucleotide sequence: TGTGCCAGCAGTGTAGAGGGAAGCAATCAGCCCCAGCATTTT.

V is TRBV6-5 and J is TRBJ2-3; 10 bases line up with TRBD2. This CDR3 comprises 14 residues. V shed 8 bases, J shed 1 base, and the junction held 3 bases outside the gene matches. Germline CDR1 reads MNHEY; CDR2 reads SVGAGI. The CDR3 DNA is TGTGCCAGCTCTAGCGGGGGCCGCACAGATACGCAGTATTTT. Protein: CASSSGGRTDTQYF.